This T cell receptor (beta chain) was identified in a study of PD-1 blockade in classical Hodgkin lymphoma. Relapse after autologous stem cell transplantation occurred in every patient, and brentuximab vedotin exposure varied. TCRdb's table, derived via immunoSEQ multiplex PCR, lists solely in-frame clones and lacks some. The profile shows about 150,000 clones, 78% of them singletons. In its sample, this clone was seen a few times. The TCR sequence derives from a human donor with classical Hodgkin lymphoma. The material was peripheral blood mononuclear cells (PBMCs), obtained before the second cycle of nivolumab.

CDR3: CASGLYGQNTF. The CDR3 DNA sequence: TGTGCTAGTGGTTTGTATGGACAGAACACCTTC. The chain recombines TRBV12-5 with TRBJ1-2; D possibly corresponds to TRBD1 (6 bases). Germline CDR1 LGHNT, CDR2 FRNRAP. This CDR3 has 11 residues. V was cut by 2 bases and J by 12 bases, with 10 bases left in between. Using reference TRBV12-5 and TRBJ1-2 for the parts outside the CDR3, the full variable domain is DARVTQTPRHKVTEMGQEVTMRCQPILGHNTVFWYRQTMMQGLELLAYFRNRAPLDDSGMPKDRFSAEMPDATLATLKIQPSEPRDSAVYFCASGLYGQNTFGSGTRLTVV.